Given below is one T cell receptor beta chain in context. This specimen belongs to a study of blood T cell repertoires in COVID-19. Across the study: Italy, Spain and the United States were the sources of the convalescent and acute COVID-19 samples.

In germline, CDR1 is LGHDT, CDR2 YNNKEL (reference sequence). The ends were cut back, 0 bases at V and 3 bases at J, with 9 bases in the middle. The length of the CDR3 is 15 residues. Here immunoSEQ multiplex PCR was the method, and the copy in TCRdb shows in-frame clones only, minus some. Of fewer than 250,000 clones in the sample, around 90% were seen once. This sequence was found in a man aged 30 to 45 who had been exposed to COVID-19. The chain has TRBV3-1 (or the pseudogene TRBV3-2) and TRBJ2-1; the D gene is possibly TRBD1 (6 bases). Sequencing was done on a sample of PBMCs or T cells enriched from blood (not recorded which). CDR3 coding DNA: TGTGCCAGCAGCCAAGATACAGGGTACTACAATGAGCAGTTCTTC. Amino acids: CASSQDTGYYNEQFF.